These 14 T cell receptor beta chains came from one sample sequenced in a study of T cell repertoires in cytomegalovirus infection. TCRdb independently ran MiXCR on the reads; one entry per CDR3 protein. The sample holds fewer than 550,000 distinct CDR3 sequences, 15% to 20% seen once. Sequencing was performed on CD8+ T cells from PBMCs. Source of these receptors: a human donor in good health (CMV status not recorded). Some clones in this sample may be carry-over from other donors' samples.

With regard to this clonotype: One end of the junction does not line up with germline, which may come from a read error. The chain uses TRBV5-1 and TRBJ2-7; D is possibly TRBD1 (5 bases). The length of the CDR3 is 15 residues. The V gene's germline CDR1 is SGHRS and CDR2 YFSETQ. CDR3 DNA sequence: TGCGCCAGCAGCTTGAGCCAAGGGGCGCCCTACGAGCGGTACTTC. It codes for CASSLSQGAPYERYF. Full variable domain (outside the CDR3, taken from reference TRBV5-1 and TRBJ2-7): KAGVTQTPRYLIKTRGQQVTLSCSPISGHRSVSWYQQTPGQGLQFLFEYFSETQRNKGNFPGRFSGRQFSNSRSEMNVSTLELGDSALYLCASSLSQGAPYERYFGPGTRLTVT.

This clonotype appeared once. No conserved phenylalanine or tryptophan is present at the end of the CDR3, so a read error is the likely explanation. The V call is TRBV6-5, the J call TRBJ2-7; possible D gene TRBD2, 7 bases. Germline values: CDR1 MNHEY, CDR2 SVGAGI. V was cut by 4 bases and J by 0 bases, with 22 bases left in between. The CDR3 is 18 amino acids. CDR3 sequence reads: CASSSLILRGGSSYEQYL. The DNA for the CDR3 is TGTGCCAGCAGTTCACTTATTTTGAGGGGGGGTTCCTCCTACGAGCAGTACTTA.

The gene calls are TRBV5-6 and TRBJ1-6; the D is unclear. The germline CDR1 and CDR2 sequences are SGHDT and YYEEEE. This CDR3 region has 14 residues. The V and J ends lost 4 bases and 8 bases respectively, with 13 bases between them. The CDR3 DNA reads TGTGCCAGCAGCACCTATTACCTGGATTCACCCCTCCACTTT. The encoded protein is CASSTYYLDSPLHF.

This chain connects TRBV27 to TRBJ1-2; perhaps TRBD1 as D (5 bases). V shed 6 bases and J shed 8 bases, with 13 bases lying between them. This CDR3 spans 12 amino acids. Germline CDR1 and CDR2: MNHEY and SMNVEV (reference sequence). As DNA, the CDR3 is TGTGCCAGCAGGCGGGGGGGGGGAGGCTACACCTTC. It specifies CASRRGGGGYTF.

The sample holds many counts of this clonotype. The rearrangement joins TRBV28 to TRBJ1-5; maybe TRBD1 (6 bases). This CDR3 has 14 amino acids. The V end lost 4 bases, the J end lost 2 bases, and 9 bases lay between the germline ends. The germline V gene encodes CDR1 MDHEN and CDR2 SYDVKM. The CDR3, as DNA: TGTGCCAGCAGTTGGGGGCCTGGCAATCAGCCCCAGCATTTT. It codes for CASSWGPGNQPQHF.

This clonotype has ten or more counts. This sequence joins TRBV7-9 and TRBJ2-4, with D perhaps TRBD1 (5 bases). Germline CDR1 is SEHNR and CDR2 is FQNEAQ (reference sequence). V gave up 0 bases and J gave up 3 bases, with 9 bases separating them. The CDR3 covers 15 residues. The CDR3 here is CASSLAQTVKNIQYF. The CDR3 DNA reads as TGTGCCAGCAGCTTAGCGCAGACAGTCAAAAACATTCAGTACTTC.

Ten or more counts support this clonotype. The chain couples TRBV6-5 to TRBJ2-6; 7 nucleotides align to TRBD1. The CDR3 is 18 residues long. V gave up 5 bases and J gave up 0 bases; unmatched junction bases: 10. Germline lookup yields CDR1 MNHEY and CDR2 SVGAGI. The CDR3 DNA sequence: TGTGCCAGCAGTCGACTTCCGGGACAGAGCTCTGGGGCCAACGTCCTGACTTTC. Its translation: CASSRLPGQSSGANVLTF.

This clonotype came up a few times. The rearrangement links TRBV6-1 to TRBJ1-6; weak D call: TRBD1 (6 bases). Germline V gives CDR1 MNHNS, CDR2 SASEGT. This CDR3 has 20 amino acids. Trimming took 6 bases from V and 0 from J, leaving 24 bases between them. CDR3 in DNA: TGTGCCAGCAGCATAACAAACCCTTGGACAGAGAGCTCCTATAATTCACCCCTCCACTTT. Translation: CASSITNPWTESSYNSPLHF.

The sample holds a few counts of this clonotype. V gene TRBV4-2 combines with J gene TRBJ1-2, with D perhaps matching TRBD1 (5 bases). Trimming removed 4 bases from V and 6 bases from J, with 18 bases in between. The CDR3 is 15 residues long. The germline V gene encodes CDR1 LGHNA and CDR2 YNFKEQ. This CDR3 is CASSPPSGTSHGYTF. In DNA form, the CDR3 reads TGTGCCAGCAGCCCCCCTTCCGGGACGAGTCATGGCTACACCTTC.

This clonotype came up many times. V gene TRBV6-5 combines with J gene TRBJ1-1; tentatively, D is TRBD1 (5 bases). The CDR3 contains 13 residues. V gave up 2 bases and J gave up 5 bases, with 9 bases separating them. The germline CDR1 and CDR2 sequences are MNHEY and SVGAGI. In DNA, the CDR3 is TGTGCCAGCAGTTACGGGTGGGGGACTGAAGCTTTCTTT. Protein: CASSYGWGTEAFF.

This clonotype was detected many times. This chain links TRBV12-5 with TRBJ1-1; tentatively, D is TRBD1 (5 bases). The CDR3 extends over 15 amino acids. The V and J ends lost 6 bases and 0 bases respectively, with 14 bases between them. CDR1 and CDR2 (germline): LGHNT, FRNRAP. CDR3 bases: TGTGCTAGTGGGCCTCGGGGGGGGATGAACACTGAAGCTTTCTTT. Its protein is CASGPRGGMNTEAFF.

A remark on this clonotype: Germline and junction disagree at one end, which may indicate a read error. This chain uses TRBV3-1 with TRBJ1-5; 10 nucleotides align to TRBD1. CDR1 is LGHDT and CDR2 is YNNKEL in the germline V gene (reference sequence). The CDR3 consists of 16 residues. CDR3 DNA sequence: TGTGCCAACAGCCAGTTCCCGGGACAGGGGACCCAGCCCCAGCATTTT. This codes for CANSQFPGQGTQPQHF.

This clonotype came up many times. The V call is TRBV7-9, the J call TRBJ2-5, with 9 bases identical to TRBD1. J lost 5 bases, V lost 5 bases, and 9 bases had no gene match. In germline, CDR1 is SEHNR, CDR2 FQNEAQ (reference sequence). The CDR3 covers 15 residues. CDR3 sequence: CASSPGTGSRETQYF. CDR3 sequence (DNA): TGTGCCAGCAGCCCCGGGACAGGGTCCCGGGAGACCCAGTACTTC.

Many counts were recorded for this clonotype. V and J are TRBV7-9 and TRBJ2-3; a weak D match, TRBD1 (6 bases). Germline V gene data show CDR1 as SEHNR and CDR2 as FQNEAQ (reference sequence). V lost 5 bases and J lost 0, with 12 bases in between. This CDR3 is 15 amino acids long. The CDR3 is CASSDRDISTDTQYF. The CDR3 DNA reads as TGTGCCAGCAGCGACCGGGACATTAGCACAGATACGCAGTATTTT.